This entry is about one TCR beta chain. As yet, its antigen is unknown. The authors prepared UMI-labeled TRB cDNA libraries by 5' RACE. Each CDR3 protein gets one entry in TCRdb, which reprocessed the 5' RACE reads and gives no DNA. This sample lists over 50,000 distinct CDR3 sequences; its ten largest clones have 0.8%. The CDR3 is 15 residues long. CDR1 SEHNR and CDR2 FQNEAQ come from the germline V gene (reference sequence). The sample comes from a study of CXCR3-negative and CXCR3-positive naive CD8 T cells. Overall study results and limits: Naive CXCR3-positive and CXCR3-negative cells shared similar TRBV-TRBJ usage, unlike memory cells. CXCR3-expressing naive cells carried TRB CDR3s more hydrophobic than those of CXCR3-negative naive cells. TCR strength was inferred from TRB CDR3 properties, while surface CD5 was comparable between naive subsets.

The sequence was collected from a human donor in good health. Some clones in this sample may be carry-over from other donors' samples. Sample: naive CXCR3+ CD8+ T cells from blood. As to subset: CD45RO-CCR7+CD27+CD95- naive CD8+ T cells expressing CXCR3 (TNR3+). The chain is built from TRBV7-9 and TRBJ1-2; no DNA is available, so the TRBD1 call from TCRdb remains unchecked. CDR3 sequence: CASSLLSGGHYGYTF.